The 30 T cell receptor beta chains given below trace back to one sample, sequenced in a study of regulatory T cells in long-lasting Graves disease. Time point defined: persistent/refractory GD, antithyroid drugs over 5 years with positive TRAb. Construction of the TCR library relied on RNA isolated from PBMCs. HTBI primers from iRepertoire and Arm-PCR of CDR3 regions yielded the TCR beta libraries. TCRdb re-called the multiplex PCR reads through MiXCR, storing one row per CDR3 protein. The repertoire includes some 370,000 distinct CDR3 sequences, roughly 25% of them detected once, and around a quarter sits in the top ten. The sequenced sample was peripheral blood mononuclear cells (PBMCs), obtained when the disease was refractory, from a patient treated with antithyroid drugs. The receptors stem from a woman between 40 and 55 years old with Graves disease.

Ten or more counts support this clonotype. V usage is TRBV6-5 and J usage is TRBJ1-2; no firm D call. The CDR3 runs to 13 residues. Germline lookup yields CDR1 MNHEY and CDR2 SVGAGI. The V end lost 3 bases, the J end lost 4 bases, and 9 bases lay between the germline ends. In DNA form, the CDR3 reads TGTGCCAGCAGTTATGCCCAGCTCTATGGCTACACCTTC. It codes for CASSYAQLYGYTF.

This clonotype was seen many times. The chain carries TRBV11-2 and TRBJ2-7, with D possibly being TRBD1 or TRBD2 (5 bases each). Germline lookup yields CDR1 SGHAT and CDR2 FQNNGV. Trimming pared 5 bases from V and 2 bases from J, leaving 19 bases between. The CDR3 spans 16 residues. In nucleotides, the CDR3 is TGTGCCAGCAGCCCGAGGGGCATGGGCAGGGCCTACGAGCAGTACTTC. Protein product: CASSPRGMGRAYEQYF. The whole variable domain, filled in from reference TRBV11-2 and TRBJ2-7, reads EAGVAQSPRYKIIEKRQSVAFWCNPISGHATLYWYQQILGQGPKLLIQFQNNGVVDDSQLPKDRFSAERLKGVDSTLKIQPAKLEDSAVYLCASSPRGMGRAYEQYFGPGTRLTVT.

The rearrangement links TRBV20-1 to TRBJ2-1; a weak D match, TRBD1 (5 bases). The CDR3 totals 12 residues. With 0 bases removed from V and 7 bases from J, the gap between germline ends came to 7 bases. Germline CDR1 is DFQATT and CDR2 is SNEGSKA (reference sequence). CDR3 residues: CSARDRVNEQFF. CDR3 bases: TGCAGTGCTAGAGACAGGGTGAATGAGCAGTTCTTC.

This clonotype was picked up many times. The CDR3 reads CSAMQETQYF. The DNA for the CDR3 is TGCAGTGCGATGCAAGAGACCCAGTACTTC. The gene calls are TRBV20-1 and TRBJ2-5, with D unclear. V shed 6 bases and J shed 2 bases, with 4 bases lying between them. The CDR3 is 10 residues long. Per germline, CDR1 DFQATT and CDR2 SNEGSKA (reference sequence).

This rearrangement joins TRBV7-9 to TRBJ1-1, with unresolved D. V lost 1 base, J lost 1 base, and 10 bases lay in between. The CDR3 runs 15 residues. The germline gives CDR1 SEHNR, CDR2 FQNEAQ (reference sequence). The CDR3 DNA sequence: TGTGCCAGCAGCTTAGTGTCCACGACGAACACTGAAGCTTTCTTT. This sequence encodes CASSLVSTTNTEAFF. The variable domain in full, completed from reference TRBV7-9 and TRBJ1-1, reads DTGVSQNPRHKITKRGQNVTFRCDPISEHNRLYWYRQTLGQGPEFLTYFQNEAQLEKSRLLSDRFSAERPKGSFSTLEIQRTEQGDSAMYLCASSLVSTTNTEAFFGQGTRLTVV.

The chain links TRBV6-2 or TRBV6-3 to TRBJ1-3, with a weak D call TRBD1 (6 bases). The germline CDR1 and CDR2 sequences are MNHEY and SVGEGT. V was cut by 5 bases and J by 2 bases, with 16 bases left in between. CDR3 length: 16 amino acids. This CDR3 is CASSPRPEGAGNTIYF. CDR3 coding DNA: TGTGCCAGCAGTCCTCGCCCTGAGGGGGCTGGAAACACCATATATTTT.

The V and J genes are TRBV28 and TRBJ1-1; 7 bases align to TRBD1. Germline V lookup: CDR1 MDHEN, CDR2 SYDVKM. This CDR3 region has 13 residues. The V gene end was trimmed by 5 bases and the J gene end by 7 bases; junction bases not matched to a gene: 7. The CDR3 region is CASSTRRDSEAFF. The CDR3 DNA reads TGTGCCAGCAGTACCAGACGGGACAGTGAAGCTTTCTTT.

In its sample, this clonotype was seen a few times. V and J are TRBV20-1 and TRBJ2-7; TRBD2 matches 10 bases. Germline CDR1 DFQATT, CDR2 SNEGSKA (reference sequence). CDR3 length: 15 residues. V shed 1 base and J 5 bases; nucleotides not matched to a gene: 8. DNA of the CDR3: TGCAGTGCTAGAGCTTTTAGCGGGAGGAAGAACGAGCAGTACTTC. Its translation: CSARAFSGRKNEQYF.

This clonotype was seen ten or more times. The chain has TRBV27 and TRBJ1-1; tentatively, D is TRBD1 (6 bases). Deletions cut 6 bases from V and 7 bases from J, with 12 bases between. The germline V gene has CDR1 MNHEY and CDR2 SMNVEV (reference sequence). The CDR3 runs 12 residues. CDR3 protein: CASSSTGLEAFF. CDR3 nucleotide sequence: TGTGCCAGCAGCTCCACAGGGCTTGAAGCTTTCTTT.

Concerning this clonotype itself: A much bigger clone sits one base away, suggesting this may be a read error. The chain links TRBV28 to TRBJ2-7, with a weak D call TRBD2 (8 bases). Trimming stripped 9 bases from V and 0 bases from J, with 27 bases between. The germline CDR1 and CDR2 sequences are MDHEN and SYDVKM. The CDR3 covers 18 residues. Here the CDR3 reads CARITGAGDSGSSYEQYF. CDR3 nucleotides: TGTGCCAGAATAACCGGGGCAGGGGACAGCGGGAGCTCCTACGAGCAGTACTTC.

For the CDR3, the DNA is TGTGCCAGCAGCCCCCCAGATATGAACACTGAAGCTTTCTTT. Translated, it gives CASSPPDMNTEAFF. The chain is built from TRBV27 and TRBJ1-1; no clear D gene. Trimming stripped 6 bases from V and 0 bases from J, with 11 bases between. The CDR3 extends over 14 amino acids. In germline, CDR1 is MNHEY, CDR2 SMNVEV (reference sequence).

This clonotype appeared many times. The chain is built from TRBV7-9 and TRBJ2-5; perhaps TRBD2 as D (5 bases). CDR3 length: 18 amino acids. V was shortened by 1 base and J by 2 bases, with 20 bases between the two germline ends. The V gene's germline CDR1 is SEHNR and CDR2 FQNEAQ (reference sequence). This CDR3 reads CASSLGKRREVRQETQYF. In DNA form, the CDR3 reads TGTGCCAGCAGCTTAGGGAAGAGACGGGAAGTAAGGCAAGAGACCCAGTACTTC.

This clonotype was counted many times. In DNA form, the CDR3 reads TGTGCCAGCCGCATACAGACCTACGAGCAGTACTTC. Translation: CASRIQTYEQYF. This rearrangement joins TRBV2 to TRBJ2-7; no reliable D call. Trimming removed 8 bases at V and 2 bases at J, with 10 bases between. The CDR3 has 12 residues. The germline V gene has CDR1 SNHLY and CDR2 FYNNEI.

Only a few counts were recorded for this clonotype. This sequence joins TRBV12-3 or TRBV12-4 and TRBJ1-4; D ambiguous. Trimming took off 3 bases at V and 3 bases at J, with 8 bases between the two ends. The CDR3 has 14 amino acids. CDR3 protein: CASSFGSSNEKLFF. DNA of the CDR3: TGTGCCAGCAGTTTCGGGAGTTCTAATGAAAAACTGTTTTTT.

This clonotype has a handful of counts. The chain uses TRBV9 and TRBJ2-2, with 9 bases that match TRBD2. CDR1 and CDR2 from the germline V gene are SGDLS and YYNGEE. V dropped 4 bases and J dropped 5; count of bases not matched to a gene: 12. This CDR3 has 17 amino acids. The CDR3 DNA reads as TGTGCCAGCAGCACCGGGACTAGCCATAAGGGGACCGGGGAGCTGTTTTTT. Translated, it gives CASSTGTSHKGTGELFF.

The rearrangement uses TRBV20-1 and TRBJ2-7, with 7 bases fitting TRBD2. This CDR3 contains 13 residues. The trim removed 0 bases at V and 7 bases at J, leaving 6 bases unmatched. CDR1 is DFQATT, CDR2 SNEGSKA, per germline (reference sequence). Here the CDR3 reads CSARDLGRGEQYF. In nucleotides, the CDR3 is TGCAGTGCTAGAGATCTTGGGCGGGGGGAGCAGTACTTC.

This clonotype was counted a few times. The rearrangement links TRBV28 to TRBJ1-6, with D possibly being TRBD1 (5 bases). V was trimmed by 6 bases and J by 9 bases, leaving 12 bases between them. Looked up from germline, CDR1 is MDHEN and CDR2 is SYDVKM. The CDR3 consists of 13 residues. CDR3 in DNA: TGTGCCAGCAGAGGGGTGTCAGTTTCACCCCTCCACTTT. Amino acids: CASRGVSVSPLHF.

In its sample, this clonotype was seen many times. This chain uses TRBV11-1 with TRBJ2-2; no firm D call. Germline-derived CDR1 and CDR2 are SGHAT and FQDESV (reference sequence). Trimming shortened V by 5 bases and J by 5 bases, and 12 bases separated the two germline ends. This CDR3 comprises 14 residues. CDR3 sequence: CASSVRAVTGELFF. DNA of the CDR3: TGTGCCAGCAGCGTCCGGGCCGTAACCGGGGAGCTGTTTTTT. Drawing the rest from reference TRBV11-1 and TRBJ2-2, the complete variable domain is EAEVAQSPRYKITEKSQAVAFWCDPISGHATLYWYRQILGQGPELLVQFQDESVVDDSQLPKDRFSAERLKGVDSTLKIQPAELGDSAMYLCASSVRAVTGELFFGEGSRLTVL.

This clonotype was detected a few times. The CDR3 region has the DNA TGTGCCAGCAGTTTCGGGCCGGGGAATGAGCAGTTCTTC. It is translated as CASSFGPGNEQFF. The genes are TRBV12-3 or TRBV12-4 and TRBJ2-1, with D tentatively TRBD2 (5 bases). The V gene lost 3 bases and the J gene lost 7 bases, with 10 bases spanning the gap. CDR3 length: 13 residues.

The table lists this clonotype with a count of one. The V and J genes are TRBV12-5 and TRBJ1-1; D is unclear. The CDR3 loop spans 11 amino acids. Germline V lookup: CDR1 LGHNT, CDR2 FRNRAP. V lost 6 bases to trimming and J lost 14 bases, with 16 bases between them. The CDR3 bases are TGTGCTAGTGGCTCGAACACTGGAGCCTTCTTT. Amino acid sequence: CASGSNTGAFF.

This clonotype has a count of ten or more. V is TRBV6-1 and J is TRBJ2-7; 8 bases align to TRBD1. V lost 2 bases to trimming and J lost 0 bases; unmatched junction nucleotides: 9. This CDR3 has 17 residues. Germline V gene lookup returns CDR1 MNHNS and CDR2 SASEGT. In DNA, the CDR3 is TGTGCCAGCAGTGAATCAGGGGGCAGACCCCGCTCCTACGAGCAGTACTTC. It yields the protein CASSESGGRPRSYEQYF.

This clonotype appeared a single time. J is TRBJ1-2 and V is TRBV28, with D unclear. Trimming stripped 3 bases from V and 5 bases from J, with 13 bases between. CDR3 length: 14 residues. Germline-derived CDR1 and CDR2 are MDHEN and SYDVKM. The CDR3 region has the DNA TGTGCCAGCAGTTTCCCGCCGCCGGGGTATGGCTACACCTTC. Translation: CASSFPPPGYGYTF.

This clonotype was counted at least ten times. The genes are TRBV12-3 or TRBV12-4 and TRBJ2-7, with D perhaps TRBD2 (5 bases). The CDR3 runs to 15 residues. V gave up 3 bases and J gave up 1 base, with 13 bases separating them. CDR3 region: CASSFLRGTSYEQYF. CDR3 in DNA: TGTGCCAGCAGTTTCCTCCGGGGTACGTCCTACGAGCAGTACTTC.

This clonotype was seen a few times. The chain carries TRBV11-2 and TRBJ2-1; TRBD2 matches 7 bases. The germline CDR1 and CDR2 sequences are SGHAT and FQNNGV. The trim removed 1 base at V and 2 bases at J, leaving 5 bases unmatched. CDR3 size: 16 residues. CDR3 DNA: TGTGCCAGCAGCTTAGGGCTAGCGGAGGCCTACAATGAGCAGTTCTTC. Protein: CASSLGLAEAYNEQFF.

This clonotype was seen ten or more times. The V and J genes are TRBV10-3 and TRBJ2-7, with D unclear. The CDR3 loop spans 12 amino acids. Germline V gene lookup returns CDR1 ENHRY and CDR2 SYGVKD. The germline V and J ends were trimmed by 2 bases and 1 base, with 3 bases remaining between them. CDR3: CAISERSYEQYF. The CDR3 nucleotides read TGTGCCATCAGTGAGAGGTCCTACGAGCAGTACTTC.

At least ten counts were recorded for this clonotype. This CDR3 is CASSRTGSPSSYEQYF. The DNA for the CDR3 is TGTGCCAGCAGCCGAACAGGGAGCCCAAGCTCCTACGAGCAGTACTTC. V usage is TRBV9 and J usage is TRBJ2-7; D may be TRBD1 (6 bases). The CDR3 sequence is 16 residues long. Trimming left V 4 bases short and J 0 bases short, with 17 bases between. The germline gives CDR1 SGDLS, CDR2 YYNGEE.

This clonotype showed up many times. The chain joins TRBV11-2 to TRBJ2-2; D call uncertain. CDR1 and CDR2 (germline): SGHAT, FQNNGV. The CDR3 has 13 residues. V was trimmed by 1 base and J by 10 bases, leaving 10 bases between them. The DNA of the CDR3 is TGTGCCAGCAGCTTAGGACTTCCGGAGGAGCTGTTTTTT. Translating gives CASSLGLPEELFF. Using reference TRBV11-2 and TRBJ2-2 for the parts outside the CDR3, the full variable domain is EAGVAQSPRYKIIEKRQSVAFWCNPISGHATLYWYQQILGQGPKLLIQFQNNGVVDDSQLPKDRFSAERLKGVDSTLKIQPAKLEDSAVYLCASSLGLPEELFFGEGSRLTVL.

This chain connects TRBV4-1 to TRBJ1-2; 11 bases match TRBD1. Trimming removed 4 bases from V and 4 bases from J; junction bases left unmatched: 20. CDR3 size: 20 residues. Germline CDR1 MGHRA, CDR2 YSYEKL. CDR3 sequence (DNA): TGCGCCAGCAGCCTACGGCAGACACCGGGACAGGGGGGTTATACCTATGGCTACACCTTC. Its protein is CASSLRQTPGQGGYTYGYTF.

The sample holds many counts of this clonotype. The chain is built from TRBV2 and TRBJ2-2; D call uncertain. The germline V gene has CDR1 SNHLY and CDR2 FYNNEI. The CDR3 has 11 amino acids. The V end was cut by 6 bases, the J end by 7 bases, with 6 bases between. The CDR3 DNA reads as TGTGCCAGCAGGATTCTCGGGGAGCTGTTTTTT. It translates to CASRILGELFF. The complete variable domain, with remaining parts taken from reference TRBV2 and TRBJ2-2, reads EPEVTQTPSHQVTQMGQEVILRCVPISNHLYFYWYRQILGQKVEFLVSFYNNEISEKSEIFDDQFSVERPDGSNFTLKIRSTKLEDSAMYFCASRILGELFFGEGSRLTVL.

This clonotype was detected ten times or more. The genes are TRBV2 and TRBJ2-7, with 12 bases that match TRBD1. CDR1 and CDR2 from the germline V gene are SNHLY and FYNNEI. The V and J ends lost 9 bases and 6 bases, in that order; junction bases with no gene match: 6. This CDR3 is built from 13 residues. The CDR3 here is CASSGQGASEQYF. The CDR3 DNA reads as TGTGCCAGTTCGGGACAGGGGGCAAGCGAGCAGTACTTC.